A selection of T cell receptor beta chains follows, all from one sample in a study of cytomegalovirus exposure and HLA in healthy donors. Measured with immunoSEQ multiplex PCR; TCRdb has only the in-frame clones, and not every one. The data show under 150,000 clones, approximately 73% seen once. The sequenced material came from PBMCs. These receptor sequences come from a woman aged 40 to 49 in good health and CMV-seronegative. CDR3s include the opening cysteine and the closing phenylalanine or tryptophan. Fields, in order: CDR3 protein, CDR3 DNA, V gene, J gene, clone size, D gene. The D gene is left open where the match is weak. Some rows mark clone size as missing; the rest say once, few, many or name a class of expanded clone.

CDR3aa: CASSLGAGNEQYF
CDR3nt: TGCGCCAGCAGCCTGGGGGCAGGGAACGAGCAGTACTTC
v_gene: TRBV4-1
j_gene: TRBJ2-7
abundance: -
d_gene: -

CDR3aa: CASSLYSYGYTF
CDR3nt: TGTGCCAGCAGCTTATATAGCTATGGCTACACCTTC
v_gene: TRBV7-9
j_gene: TRBJ1-2
abundance: once
d_gene: -

CDR3aa: CAITPGQGFYNEQFF
CDR3nt: TGTGCCATTACCCCGGGACAGGGTTTCTACAATGAGCAGTTCTTC
v_gene: TRBV6-1
j_gene: TRBJ2-1
abundance: -
d_gene: TRBD1

CDR3aa: CASSLEDRAPPDTQYF
CDR3nt: TGTGCCAGCAGCCTAGAGGACAGGGCCCCCCCAGATACGCAGTATTTT
v_gene: TRBV11-1
j_gene: TRBJ2-3
abundance: once
d_gene: TRBD1

CDR3aa: CASTADTGSSYNEQFF
CDR3nt: TGTGCCAGCACCGCGGACACAGGGAGCTCCTACAATGAGCAGTTCTTC
v_gene: TRBV25-1
j_gene: TRBJ2-1
abundance: few
d_gene: -

CDR3aa: CASSQDEQQSSYNSPLHF
CDR3nt: TGTGCCAGCAGCCAAGATGAACAGCAGAGCTCCTATAATTCACCCCTCCACTTT
v_gene: TRBV4-2
j_gene: TRBJ1-6
abundance: -
d_gene: -

CDR3aa: CATKGLRREKLFF
CDR3nt: TGTGCCACCAAAGGCTTAAGGCGGGAAAAACTGTTTTTT
v_gene: TRBV28
j_gene: TRBJ1-4
abundance: -
d_gene: -

CDR3aa: CASGYTGELFF
CDR3nt: TGTGCCAGCGGGTACACCGGGGAGCTGTTTTTT
v_gene: TRBV19
j_gene: TRBJ2-2
abundance: -
d_gene: -

CDR3aa: CASSPNGQGPYEQYF
CDR3nt: TGTGCCAGCTCACCTAACGGACAGGGTCCCTACGAGCAGTACTTC
v_gene: TRBV18
j_gene: TRBJ2-7
abundance: -
d_gene: TRBD1

CDR3aa: CASSLSAGDTEAFF
CDR3nt: TGTGCCAGCAGCTTGTCAGCAGGGGACACTGAAGCTTTCTTT
v_gene: TRBV5-4
j_gene: TRBJ1-1
abundance: -
d_gene: -

CDR3aa: CASTQGANNYGYTF
CDR3nt: TGTGCCAGCACCCAGGGGGCGAATAACTATGGCTACACCTTC
v_gene: TRBV2
j_gene: TRBJ1-2
abundance: -
d_gene: TRBD1

CDR3aa: CASSRIQTGGNQPQHF
CDR3nt: TGTGCCAGCAGCCGAATTCAGACAGGGGGCAATCAGCCCCAGCATTTT
v_gene: TRBV7-9
j_gene: TRBJ1-5
abundance: -
d_gene: TRBD1

CDR3aa: CASSLKTGSAGELFF
CDR3nt: TGTGCCAGCAGCTTAAAGACGGGATCTGCCGGGGAGCTGTTTTTT
v_gene: TRBV7-3
j_gene: TRBJ2-2
abundance: once
d_gene: -

CDR3aa: CASRSFLADQPQHF
CDR3nt: TGTGCCAGCAGATCCTTTCTGGCTGATCAGCCCCAGCATTTT
v_gene: TRBV27
j_gene: TRBJ1-5
abundance: -
d_gene: -

CDR3aa: CASSVEQGQETQYF
CDR3nt: TGCGCCAGCAGCGTAGAACAGGGCCAAGAGACCCAGTACTTC
v_gene: TRBV5-1
j_gene: TRBJ2-5
abundance: -
d_gene: -

CDR3aa: CASSIDRVGTEAFF
CDR3nt: TGTGCCAGTAGTATAGACCGGGTTGGAACTGAAGCTTTCTTT
v_gene: TRBV19
j_gene: TRBJ1-1
abundance: few
d_gene: -

CDR3aa: CASSPSRGYYNEQFF
CDR3nt: TGTGCCAGCAGCCCCTCTCGCGGGTACTACAATGAGCAGTTCTTC
v_gene: TRBV27
j_gene: TRBJ2-1
abundance: -
d_gene: -

CDR3aa: CASSLRGPGGGGSYNEQFF
CDR3nt: TGCGCCAGCAGCTTGAGGGGCCCGGGCGGGGGGGGTTCCTACAATGAGCAGTTCTTC
v_gene: TRBV5-1
j_gene: TRBJ2-1
abundance: -
d_gene: TRBD2

CDR3aa: CASSLVVGRSTDTQYF
CDR3nt: TGTGCCAGCAGCTTGGTGGTTGGTAGAAGCACAGATACGCAGTATTTT
v_gene: TRBV5-4
j_gene: TRBJ2-3
abundance: -
d_gene: -

CDR3aa: CASSLRGGGTQETQYF
CDR3nt: TGCGCCAGCAGCCTAAGGGGCGGGGGGACCCAAGAGACCCAGTACTTC
v_gene: TRBV5-1
j_gene: TRBJ2-5
abundance: -
d_gene: TRBD2

CDR3aa: CASSLNSGTGQETQYF
CDR3nt: TGTGCCAGCAGTCTAAACTCCGGGACAGGGCAAGAGACCCAGTACTTC
v_gene: TRBV25-1
j_gene: TRBJ2-5
abundance: -
d_gene: TRBD1

CDR3aa: CASSFTETELQAFF
CDR3nt: TGTGCCAGCAGTTTCACGGAGACGGAACTACAAGCTTTCTTT
v_gene: TRBV28
j_gene: TRBJ1-1
abundance: -
d_gene: -

CDR3aa: CASSQFQAYTQYF
CDR3nt: TGCGCCAGCAGCCAATTTCAGGCGTATACGCAGTATTTT
v_gene: TRBV4-3
j_gene: TRBJ2-3
abundance: few
d_gene: -

CDR3aa: CASSGEGLARTGELFF
CDR3nt: TGTGCCAGCAGCGGGGAGGGACTAGCGAGGACCGGGGAGCTGTTTTTT
v_gene: TRBV5-8
j_gene: TRBJ2-2
abundance: -
d_gene: TRBD2

CDR3aa: CASTETGFSYTF
CDR3nt: TGTGCCAGCACCGAGACAGGGTTTAGCTACACCTTC
v_gene: TRBV6-6
j_gene: TRBJ1-2
abundance: -
d_gene: TRBD1

CDR3aa: CASSQGQAYEQYF
CDR3nt: TGCGCCAGCAGCCAAGGTCAGGCCTACGAGCAGTACTTC
v_gene: TRBV4-1
j_gene: TRBJ2-7
abundance: -
d_gene: -

CDR3aa: CASSPGLAGGGDTQYF
CDR3nt: TGTGCCAGCAGCCCCGGACTAGCGGGGGGAGGAGATACGCAGTATTTT
v_gene: TRBV2
j_gene: TRBJ2-3
abundance: -
d_gene: TRBD2

CDR3aa: CASSPGQSNEKLFF
CDR3nt: TGTGCCAGCTCACCGGGACAGTCTAATGAAAAACTGTTTTTT
v_gene: TRBV18
j_gene: TRBJ1-4
abundance: -
d_gene: TRBD1

CDR3aa: CASSLTGGYNEQFF
CDR3nt: TGTGCCAGCAGTTTGACAGGGGGCTACAATGAGCAGTTCTTC
v_gene: TRBV6-1
j_gene: TRBJ2-1
abundance: few
d_gene: TRBD1

CDR3aa: CASSQEWQYNSPLHF
CDR3nt: TGCGCCAGCAGCCAAGAGTGGCAATATAATTCACCCCTCCACTTT
v_gene: TRBV4-3
j_gene: TRBJ1-6
abundance: -
d_gene: -

CDR3aa: CASSLRSRQANQPQHF
CDR3nt: TGTGCCAGCTCACTACGGAGCCGACAGGCCAATCAGCCCCAGCATTTT
v_gene: TRBV18
j_gene: TRBJ1-5
abundance: -
d_gene: -